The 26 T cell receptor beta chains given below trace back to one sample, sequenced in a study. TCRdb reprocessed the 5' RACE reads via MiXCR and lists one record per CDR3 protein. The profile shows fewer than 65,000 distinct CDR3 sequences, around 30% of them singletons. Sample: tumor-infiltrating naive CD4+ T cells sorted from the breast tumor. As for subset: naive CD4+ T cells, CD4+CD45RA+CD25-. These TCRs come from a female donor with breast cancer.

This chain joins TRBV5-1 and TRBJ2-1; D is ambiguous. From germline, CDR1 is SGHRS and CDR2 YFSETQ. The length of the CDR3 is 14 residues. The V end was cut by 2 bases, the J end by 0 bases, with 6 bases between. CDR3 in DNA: TGCGCCAGCAGCTTCTTGGGCTCCTACAATGAGCAGTTCTTC. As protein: CASSFLGSYNEQFF.

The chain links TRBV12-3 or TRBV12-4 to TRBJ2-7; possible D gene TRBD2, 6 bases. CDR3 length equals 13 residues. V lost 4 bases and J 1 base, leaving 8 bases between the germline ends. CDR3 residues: CASSYRGSYEQYF. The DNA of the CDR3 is TGTGCCAGCAGTTATCGGGGGTCCTACGAGCAGTACTTC.

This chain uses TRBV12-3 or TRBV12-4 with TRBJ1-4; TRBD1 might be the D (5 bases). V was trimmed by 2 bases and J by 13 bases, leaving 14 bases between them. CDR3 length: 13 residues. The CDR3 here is CASSLTQSGGLFF. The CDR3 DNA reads TGTGCCAGCAGTTTAACCCAATCTGGGGGACTGTTTTTT.

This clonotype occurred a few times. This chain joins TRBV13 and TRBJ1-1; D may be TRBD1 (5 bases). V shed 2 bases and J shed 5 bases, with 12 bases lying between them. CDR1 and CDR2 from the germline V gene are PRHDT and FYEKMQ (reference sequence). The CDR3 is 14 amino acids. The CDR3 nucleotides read TGTGCCAGCAGCTTAACAGGCCCAGGGACTGAAGCTTTCTTT. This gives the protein CASSLTGPGTEAFF.

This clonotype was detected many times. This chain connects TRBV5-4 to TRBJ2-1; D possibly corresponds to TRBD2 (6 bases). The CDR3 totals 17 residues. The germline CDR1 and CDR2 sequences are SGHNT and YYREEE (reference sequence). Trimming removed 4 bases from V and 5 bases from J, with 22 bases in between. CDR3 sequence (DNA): TGTGCCAGCAGCGTGGAGGGAGTGCGGGGCCGTAACAATGAGCAGTTCTTC. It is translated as CASSVEGVRGRNNEQFF.

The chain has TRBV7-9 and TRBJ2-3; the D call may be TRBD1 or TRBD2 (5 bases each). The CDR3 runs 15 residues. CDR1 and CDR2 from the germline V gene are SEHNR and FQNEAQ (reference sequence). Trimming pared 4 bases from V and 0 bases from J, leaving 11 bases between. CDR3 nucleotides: TGTGCCAGCAGCTCTCGGGACGCTAGCACAGATACGCAGTATTTT. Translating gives CASSSRDASTDTQYF.

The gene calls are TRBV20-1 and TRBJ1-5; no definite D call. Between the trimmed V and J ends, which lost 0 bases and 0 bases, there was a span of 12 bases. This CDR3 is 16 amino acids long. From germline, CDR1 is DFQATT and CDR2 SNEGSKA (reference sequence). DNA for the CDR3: TGCAGTGCTAGAGATGGCAGATTTTATAGCAATCAGCCCCAGCATTTT. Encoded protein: CSARDGRFYSNQPQHF.

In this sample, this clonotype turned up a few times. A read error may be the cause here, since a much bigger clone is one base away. CDR3 DNA: TGTGCCAGCAGCGGGACAGGGATTTCACCCCTCCGCTTT. Translating gives CASSGTGISPLRF. V gene TRBV6-6 combines with J gene TRBJ1-6; 9 bases match TRBD1. This CDR3 has 13 amino acids. Germline V CDR1 and CDR2: MNHNY, SVGAGI (reference sequence).

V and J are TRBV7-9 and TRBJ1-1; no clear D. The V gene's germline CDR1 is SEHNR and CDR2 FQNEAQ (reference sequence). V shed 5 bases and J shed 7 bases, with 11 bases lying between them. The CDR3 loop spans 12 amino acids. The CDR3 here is CASSPGGLEAFF. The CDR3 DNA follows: TGTGCCAGCAGCCCGGGCGGCCTTGAAGCTTTCTTT. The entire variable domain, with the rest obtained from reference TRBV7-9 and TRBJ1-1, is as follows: DTGVSQNPRHKITKRGQNVTFRCDPISEHNRLYWYRQTLGQGPEFLTYFQNEAQLEKSRLLSDRFSAERPKGSFSTLEIQRTEQGDSAMYLCASSPGGLEAFFGQGTRLTVV.

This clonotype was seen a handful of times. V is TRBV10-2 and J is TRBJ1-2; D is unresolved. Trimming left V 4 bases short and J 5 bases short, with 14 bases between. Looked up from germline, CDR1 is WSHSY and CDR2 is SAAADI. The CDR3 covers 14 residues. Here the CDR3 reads CASSGNARNYGYTF. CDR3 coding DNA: TGCGCCAGCAGTGGCAACGCAAGAAATTATGGCTACACCTTC.

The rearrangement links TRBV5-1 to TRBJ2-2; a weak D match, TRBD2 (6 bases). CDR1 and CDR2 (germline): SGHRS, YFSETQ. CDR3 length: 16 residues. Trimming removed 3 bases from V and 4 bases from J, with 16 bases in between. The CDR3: CASSSAGSLGTGELFF. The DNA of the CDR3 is TGCGCCAGCAGCTCCGCCGGGAGCTTGGGCACCGGGGAGCTGTTTTTT.

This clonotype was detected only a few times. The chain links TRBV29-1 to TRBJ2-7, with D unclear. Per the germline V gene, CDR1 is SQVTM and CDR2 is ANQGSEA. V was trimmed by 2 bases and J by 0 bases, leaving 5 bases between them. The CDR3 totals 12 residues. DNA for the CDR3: TGCAGCGTTGAAATCTACTCCTACGAGCAGTACTTC. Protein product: CSVEIYSYEQYF.

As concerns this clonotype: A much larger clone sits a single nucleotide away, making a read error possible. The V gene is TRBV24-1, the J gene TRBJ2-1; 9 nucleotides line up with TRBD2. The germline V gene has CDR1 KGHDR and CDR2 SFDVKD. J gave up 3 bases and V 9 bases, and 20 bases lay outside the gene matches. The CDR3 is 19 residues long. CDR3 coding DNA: TGTGCCACCCCAAGGACAGCACGCGGGAGGGTCCTCTTCTACAATGAGCAGTTCTTC. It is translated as CATPRTARGRVLFYNEQFF.

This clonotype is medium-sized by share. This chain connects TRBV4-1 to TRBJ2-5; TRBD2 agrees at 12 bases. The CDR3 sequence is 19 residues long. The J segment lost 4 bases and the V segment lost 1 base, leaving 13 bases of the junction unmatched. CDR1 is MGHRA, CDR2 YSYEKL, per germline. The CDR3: CASSQGGRASGRARETQYF. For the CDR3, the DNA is TGCGCCAGCAGCCAAGGGGGTAGGGCTAGCGGGAGGGCCCGAGAGACCCAGTACTTC.

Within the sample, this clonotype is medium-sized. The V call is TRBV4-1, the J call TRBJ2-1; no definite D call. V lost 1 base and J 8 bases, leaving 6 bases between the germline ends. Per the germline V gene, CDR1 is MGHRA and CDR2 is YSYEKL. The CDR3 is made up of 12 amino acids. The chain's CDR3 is CASSQAFDEQFF. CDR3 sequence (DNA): TGCGCCAGCAGCCAAGCTTTCGATGAGCAGTTCTTC.

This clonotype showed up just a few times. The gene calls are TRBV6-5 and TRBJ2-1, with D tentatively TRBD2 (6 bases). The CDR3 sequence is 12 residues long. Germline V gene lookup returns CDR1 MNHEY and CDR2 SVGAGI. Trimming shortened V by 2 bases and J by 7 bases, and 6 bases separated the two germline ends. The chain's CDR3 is CASSYSGNEQFF. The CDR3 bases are TGTGCCAGCAGTTACAGCGGGAATGAGCAGTTCTTC.

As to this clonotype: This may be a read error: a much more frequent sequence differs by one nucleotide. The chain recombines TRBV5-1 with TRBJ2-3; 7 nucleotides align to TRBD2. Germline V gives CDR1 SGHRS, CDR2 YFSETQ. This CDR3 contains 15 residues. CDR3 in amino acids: CVSSLIGTTGDTQYF. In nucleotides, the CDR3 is TGCGTCAGCAGCTTGATCGGGACTACCGGGGATACGCAGTATTTT. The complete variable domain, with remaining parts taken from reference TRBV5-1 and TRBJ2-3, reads KAGVTQTPRYLIKTRGQQVTLSCSPISGHRSVSWYQQTPGQGLQFLFEYFSETQRNKGNFPGRFSGRQFSNSRSEMNVSTLELGDSALYLCVSSLIGTTGDTQYFGPGTRLTVL.

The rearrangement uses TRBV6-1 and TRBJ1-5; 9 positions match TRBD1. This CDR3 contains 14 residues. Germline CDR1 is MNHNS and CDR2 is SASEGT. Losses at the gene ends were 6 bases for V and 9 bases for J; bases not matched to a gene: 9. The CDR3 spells CASRGATGGRPQHF. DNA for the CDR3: TGTGCCAGCAGAGGAGCGACAGGGGGGCGGCCCCAGCATTTT.

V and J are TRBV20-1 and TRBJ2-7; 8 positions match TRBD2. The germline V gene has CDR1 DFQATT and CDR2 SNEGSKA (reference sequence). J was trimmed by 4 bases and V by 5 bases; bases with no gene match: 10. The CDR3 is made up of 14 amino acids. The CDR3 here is CSALREGDWYEQYF. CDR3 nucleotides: TGCAGTGCTCTTCGGGAGGGCGATTGGTACGAGCAGTACTTC.

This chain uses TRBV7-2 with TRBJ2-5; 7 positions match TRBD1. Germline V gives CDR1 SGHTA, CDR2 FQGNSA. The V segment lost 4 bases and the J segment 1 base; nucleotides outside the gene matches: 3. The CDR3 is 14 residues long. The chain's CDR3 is CASSSHRGQETQYF. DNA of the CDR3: TGTGCCAGCAGCTCACACAGGGGCCAAGAGACCCAGTACTTC.

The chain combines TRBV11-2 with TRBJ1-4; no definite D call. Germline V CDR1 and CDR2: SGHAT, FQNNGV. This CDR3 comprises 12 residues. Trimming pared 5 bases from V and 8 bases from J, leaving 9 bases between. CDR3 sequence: CASSQAREKLFF. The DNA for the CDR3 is TGTGCCAGCAGCCAAGCGCGGGAAAAACTGTTTTTT.

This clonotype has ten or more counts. The CDR3 reads CASSFTLWTGDNAYEQYF. CDR3 nucleotide sequence: TGTGCCAGCAGCTTTACTCTCTGGACAGGGGATAACGCCTACGAGCAGTACTTC. J is TRBJ2-7 and V is TRBV5-5; 9 bases fit TRBD1. V lost 2 bases, J lost 2 bases, and 14 bases stayed unmatched. This CDR3 spans 18 amino acids. In germline, CDR1 is SGHKS, CDR2 YYEKEE (reference sequence).

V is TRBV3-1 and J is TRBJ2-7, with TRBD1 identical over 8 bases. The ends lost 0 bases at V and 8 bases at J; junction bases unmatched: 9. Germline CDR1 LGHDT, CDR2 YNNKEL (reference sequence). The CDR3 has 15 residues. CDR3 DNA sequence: TGTGCCAGCAGCCAAGATTTGGACAGGGCCAACAAGCAGTACTTC. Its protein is CASSQDLDRANKQYF.

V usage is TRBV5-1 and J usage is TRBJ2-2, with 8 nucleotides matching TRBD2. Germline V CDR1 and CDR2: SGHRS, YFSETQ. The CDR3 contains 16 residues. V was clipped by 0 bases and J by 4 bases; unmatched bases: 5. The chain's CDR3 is CASSLDPSGSTGELFF. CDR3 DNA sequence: TGCGCCAGCAGCTTGGATCCCAGCGGGAGCACCGGGGAGCTGTTTTTT.

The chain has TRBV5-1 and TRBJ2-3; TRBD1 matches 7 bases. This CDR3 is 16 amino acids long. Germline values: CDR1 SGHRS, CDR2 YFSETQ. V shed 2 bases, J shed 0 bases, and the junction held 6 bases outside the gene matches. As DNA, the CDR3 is TGCGCCAGCAGCTTATCCGGGACAGAGAGCACAGATACGCAGTATTTT. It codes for CASSLSGTESTDTQYF.

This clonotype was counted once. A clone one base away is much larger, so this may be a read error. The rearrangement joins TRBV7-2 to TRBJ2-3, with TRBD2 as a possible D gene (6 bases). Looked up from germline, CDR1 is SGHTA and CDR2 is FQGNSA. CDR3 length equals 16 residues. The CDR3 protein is CASSKDYNSITDTLYF. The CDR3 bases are TGTGCCAGCAGCAAGGACTATAACTCCATCACAGATACGCTGTATTTT.